This T cell receptor (beta chain) was sequenced for a study of T cell repertoires in cytomegalovirus infection. Looking at the study overall: CMV infection together with matching HLA type was indicated by public TCR beta signatures.

From the reads, TCRdb called clonotypes with MiXCR, one entry per CDR3 protein. The sample contains some 110,000 distinct CDR3 sequences, over 30% of which appear only once. From germline, CDR1 is DFQATT and CDR2 SNEGSKA (reference sequence). This CDR3 has 11 residues. V was trimmed by 3 bases and J by 10 bases, leaving 9 bases between them. Broader study findings: Clonotypes of TCR beta that were HLA-C-restricted and CMV-specific dominated the ex vivo response.

Notes on this clonotype: The antigen remains unidentified.

The chain carries TRBV20-1 and TRBJ1-4; D gene ambiguous. Sequenced here: CD8+ T cells from cultured PBMCs, sampled from culture after CMV antigen stimulation. This sequence was found in a human donor in good health (CMV status not recorded). Some clones in this sample may be carry-over from other donors' samples. The CDR3 coding sequence is TGCAGTGCTAGTTACGAGGGAAAACTGTTTTTT. Translating gives CSASYEGKLFF.